This T cell receptor (beta chain) was sequenced for a study of T-cell memory formation after mild COVID-19. Study as a whole: The TCR clusters were mostly specific to one donor.

With constant-segment primers, 5'RACE yielded cDNA libraries of TCR alpha and TCR beta that carried sample barcodes and UMIs. TCRdb redid the calling of the 5' RACE reads with MiXCR, one entry per CDR3 protein. The repertoire has roughly 350,000 distinct CDR3 sequences, around 27% of them found once; the top ten carry roughly 12%. Study outcomes and limitations: A subset of responding clones appeared in pre-infection memory, suggesting cross-reactive memory joined. Contracting CD4+ clones sat mainly in CM and EM; CD8+ in EMRA.

This clonotype was counted a few times. Its antigen remains unknown. V dropped 4 bases and J dropped 3 bases, with 14 bases sitting between them. Germline V gene lookup returns CDR1 DFQATT and CDR2 SNEGSKA (reference sequence). The CDR3 extends over 14 amino acids. The receptor comes from an adult woman who had mild COVID-19 (a few samples of this study predate the infection). Cell type and time point are not known. The sequenced material came from PBMCs or a T cell subset sorted from them (not recorded which). The gene calls are TRBV20-1 and TRBJ2-3; TRBD1 or TRBD2 may be the D gene (7 bases each). The CDR3 DNA follows: TGCAGTGCTACCCCAGGGGGAGGGACAGATACGCAGTATTTT. Protein sequence: CSATPGGGTDTQYF.